The entry that follows covers one TCR beta chain sequence. Antigen: not known. These data come from a study of T cells in Graves' hyperthyroidism and ophthalmopathy. What was amplified from RNA transcripts were TCR beta CDR3 regions. When the TCR CDR3 underwent first-round RT-PCR, the HTBI primer set was used. TCRdb used MiXCR to reprocess the multiplex PCR reads, holding one entry per CDR3 protein. The table includes hundreds of thousands of distinct CDR3 sequences, roughly 25% detected once. The study's findings and limits: Ophthalmopathy was told apart from stable hyperthyroidism by a 13 V-J model. Blood shared most expanded thyroid clonotypes above 0.001.

V was shortened by 5 bases and J by 2 bases, with 13 bases between the two germline ends. Per germline, CDR1 SGHVS and CDR2 FQNEAQ. The length of the CDR3 is 15 residues. Input material: blood. The rearrangement uses TRBV7-8 and TRBJ1-5, with TRBD1 as a possible D gene (5 bases). This receptor was taken from a woman in her 30s with Graves' ophthalmopathy. The CDR3 DNA sequence: TGTGCCAGCAGCGGCGGGACCGGCGGCAATCAGCCCCAGCATTTT. Its protein is CASSGGTGGNQPQHF. Drawing the rest from reference TRBV7-8 and TRBJ1-5, the complete variable domain is GAGVSQSPRYKVAKRGQDVALRCDPISGHVSLFWYQQALGQGPEFLTYFQNEAQLDKSGLPSDRFFAERPEGSVSTLKIQRTQQEDSAVYLCASSGGTGGNQPQHFGDGTRLSIL.